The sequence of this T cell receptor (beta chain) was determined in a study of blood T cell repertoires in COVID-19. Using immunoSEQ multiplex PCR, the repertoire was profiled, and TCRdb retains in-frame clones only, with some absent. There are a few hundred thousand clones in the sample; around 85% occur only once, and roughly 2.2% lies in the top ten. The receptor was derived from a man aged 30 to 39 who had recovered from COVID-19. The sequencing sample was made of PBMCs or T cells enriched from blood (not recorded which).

Here the CDR3 reads CASSESGTRSYEQYF. In DNA form, the CDR3 reads TGCGCCAGCAGCGAATCCGGGACAAGATCCTACGAGCAGTACTTC. This rearrangement joins TRBV5-1 to TRBJ2-7; D possibly corresponds to TRBD1 (6 bases). Trimming removed 4 bases from V and 1 base from J, with 15 bases in between. The CDR3 length is 15 residues. The germline V gene encodes CDR1 SGHRS and CDR2 YFSETQ.